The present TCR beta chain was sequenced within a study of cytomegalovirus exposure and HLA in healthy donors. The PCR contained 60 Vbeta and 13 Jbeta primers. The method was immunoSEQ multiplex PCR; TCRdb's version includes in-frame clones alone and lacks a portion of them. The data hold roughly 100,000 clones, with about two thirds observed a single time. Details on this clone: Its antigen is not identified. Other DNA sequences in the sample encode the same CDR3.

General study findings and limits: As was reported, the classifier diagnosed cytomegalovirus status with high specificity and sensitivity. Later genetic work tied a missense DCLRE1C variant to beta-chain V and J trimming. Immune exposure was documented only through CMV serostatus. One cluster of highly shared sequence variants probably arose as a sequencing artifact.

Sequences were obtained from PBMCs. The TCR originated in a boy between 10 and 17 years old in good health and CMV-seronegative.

For the CDR3, the DNA is TGTGCCAGCAGTTCCGAGATTCTAAGAAGGAGGAACACTGAAGCTTTCTTT. This sequence encodes CASSSEILRRRNTEAFF. This rearrangement joins TRBV27 to TRBJ1-1, with D unclear. Germline values: CDR1 MNHEY, CDR2 SMNVEV (reference sequence). V was trimmed by 4 bases and J by 1 base, leaving 19 bases between them. CDR3 length: 17 residues.